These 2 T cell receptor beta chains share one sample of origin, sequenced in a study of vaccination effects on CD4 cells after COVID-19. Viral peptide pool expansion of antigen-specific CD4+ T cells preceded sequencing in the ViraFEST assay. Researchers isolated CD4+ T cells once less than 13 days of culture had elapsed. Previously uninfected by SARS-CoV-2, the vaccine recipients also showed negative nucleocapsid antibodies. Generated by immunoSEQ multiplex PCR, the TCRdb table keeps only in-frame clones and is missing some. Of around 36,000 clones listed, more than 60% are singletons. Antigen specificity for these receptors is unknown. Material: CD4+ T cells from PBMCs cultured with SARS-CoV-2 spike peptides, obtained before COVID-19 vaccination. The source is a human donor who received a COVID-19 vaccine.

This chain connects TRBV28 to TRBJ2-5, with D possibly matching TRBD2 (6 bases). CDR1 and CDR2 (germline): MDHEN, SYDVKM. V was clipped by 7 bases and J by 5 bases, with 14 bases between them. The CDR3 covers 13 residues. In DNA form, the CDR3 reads TGTGCCAGCAAGGTTCGGGGGTGGGAGACCCAGTACTTC. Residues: CASKVRGWETQYF. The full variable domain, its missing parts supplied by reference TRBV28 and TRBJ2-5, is DVKVTQSSRYLVKRTGEKVFLECVQDMDHENMFWYRQDPGLGLRLIYFSYDVKMKEKGDIPEGYSVSREKKERFSLILESASTNQTSMYLCASKVRGWETQYFGPGTRLLVL.

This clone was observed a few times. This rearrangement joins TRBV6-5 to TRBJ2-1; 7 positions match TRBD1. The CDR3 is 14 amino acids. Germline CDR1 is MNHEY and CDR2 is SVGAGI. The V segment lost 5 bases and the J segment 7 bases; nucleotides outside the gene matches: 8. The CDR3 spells CASSRTGQLNEQFF. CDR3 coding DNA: TGTGCCAGCAGTCGTACGGGACAGCTAAATGAGCAGTTCTTC.